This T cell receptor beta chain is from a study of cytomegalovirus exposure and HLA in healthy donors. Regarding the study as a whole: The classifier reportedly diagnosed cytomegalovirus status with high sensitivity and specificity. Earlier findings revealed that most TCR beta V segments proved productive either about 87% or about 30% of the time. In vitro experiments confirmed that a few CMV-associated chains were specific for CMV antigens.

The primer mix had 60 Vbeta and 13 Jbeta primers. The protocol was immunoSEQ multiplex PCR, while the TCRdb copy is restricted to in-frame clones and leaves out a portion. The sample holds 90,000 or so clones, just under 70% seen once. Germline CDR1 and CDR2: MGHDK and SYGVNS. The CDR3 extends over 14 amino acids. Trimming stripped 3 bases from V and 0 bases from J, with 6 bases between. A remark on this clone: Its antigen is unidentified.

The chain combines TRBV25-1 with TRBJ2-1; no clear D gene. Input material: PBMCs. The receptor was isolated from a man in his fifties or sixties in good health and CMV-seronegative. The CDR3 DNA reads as TGTGCCAGCAGTGAGTCGAGCTCCTACAATGAGCAGTTCTTC. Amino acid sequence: CASSESSSYNEQFF.